This T cell receptor (beta chain) came from a study of T cells in tuberculosis. Across the whole study: Sequenced TCRs come from CD1B-GMM tetramer-binding T cells.

After thawing and overnight rest, PBMC were stained with GMM-loaded CD1B tetramer, viability dye and anti-CD3 for sorting. C32 glucose monomycolate from Rhodococcus equi was loaded onto the CD1B tetramers. Tetramer-sorted PBMC had been CD14 monocyte-depleted before freezing. Each donor contributed roughly 100,000 sorted tetramer-negative cells. There are 16 residues in the CDR3. V shed 0 bases and J shed 6 bases, with 16 bases lying between them. From germline, CDR1 is SGDLS and CDR2 YYNGEE. Some clones are missing from TCRdb's copy, which holds only in-frame ones; the method was immunoSEQ multiplex PCR. Among 55,000 to 70,000 clones, around 81% were seen once, and the ten largest hold around 13%.

This chain links TRBV9 with TRBJ2-1, with D unclear. The TCR was taken from an adult woman with latent tuberculosis. Sequenced sample: CD1b-GMM tetramer-negative cells sorted from PBMCs. CDR3 sequence (DNA): TGTGCCAGCAGCGTAGGCGACTTACCTGTACCCAATGAGCAGTTCTTC. It is translated as CASSVGDLPVPNEQFF. Complete variable domain (other parts from reference TRBV9 and TRBJ2-1): DSGVTQTPKHLITATGQRVTLRCSPRSGDLSVYWYQQSLDQGLQFLIQYYNGEERAKGNILERFSAQQFPDLHSELNLSSLELGDSALYFCASSVGDLPVPNEQFFGPGTRLTVL.